These 29 T cell receptor beta chains came from one sample sequenced in a study of memory CD4+ T cells and cytomegalovirus serostatus. TCRdb's table, derived via immunoSEQ multiplex PCR, lists solely in-frame clones and lacks some. Found here are under 50,000 clones, roughly 78% of them singletons; the top ten hold approximately 0.78%. Single viable CD3+CD4+CD8-CD45RO+ cells were sorted as the memory CD4+ T cells. Sequenced sample: memory CD4+ T cells from blood. These receptors all stem from an adult in good health and CMV-seronegative.

This chain joins TRBV7-2 and TRBJ2-7; D perhaps matches TRBD1 (5 bases). This CDR3 is built from 15 residues. Germline CDR1 is SGHTA and CDR2 is FQGNSA. Trimming took off 1 base at V and 2 bases at J, with 12 bases between the two ends. The chain's CDR3 is CASSLEGLSTYEQYF. CDR3 coding DNA: TGTGCCAGCAGCTTAGAGGGGTTATCCACCTACGAGCAGTACTTC.

Of note for this clone: The DNA is omitted, as the CDR3 cannot be located on it reliably, and the CDR3 follows TCRdb's listing. The chain is built from TRBV12-2 and TRBJ1-3; the tabulated D call, TRBD1, remains unverified against the DNA. TRBV12-2 is annotated as a pseudogene. A total of 15 residues make up the CDR3, ends included. The CDR3 here is CASSSGFGSGNTIYF.

The CDR3 reads CAWSPLYYGYTF. The CDR3 bases are TGTGCCTGGAGCCCCCTCTACTATGGCTACACCTTC. The gene calls are TRBV30 and TRBJ1-2; D gene uncertain. V lost 3 bases, J lost 3 bases, and 8 bases lay in between. Per germline, CDR1 GTSNPN and CDR2 SVGIG (reference sequence). The CDR3 is 12 amino acids.

The V and J genes are TRBV6-1 and TRBJ2-5, with D maybe TRBD2 (6 bases). Looked up from germline, CDR1 is MNHNS and CDR2 is SASEGT. V was trimmed by 5 bases and J by 4 bases, leaving 14 bases between them. The CDR3 sequence is 14 residues long. Here the CDR3 DNA reads TGTGCCAGCAGTTTCCTTAGCGGTGGAGAGACCCAGTACTTC. Protein product: CASSFLSGGETQYF.

In its sample, this clone was seen a few times. The chain employs TRBV27 and TRBJ2-7, with 8 bases fitting TRBD1. This CDR3 is built from 15 residues. The trim removed 1 base at V and 4 bases at J, leaving 6 bases unmatched. CDR1 is MNHEY and CDR2 is SMNVEV in the germline V gene (reference sequence). DNA for the CDR3: TGTGCCAGCAGTTTATATCTGCAGGGGGCTTACGAGCAGTACTTC. Amino acid sequence: CASSLYLQGAYEQYF.

This chain links TRBV6-6 with TRBJ2-3; 9 bases map to TRBD1. Losses at the gene ends were 5 bases for V and 1 base for J; bases not matched to a gene: 4. The CDR3 is 15 amino acids. Germline V CDR1 and CDR2: MNHNY, SVGAGI (reference sequence). For the CDR3, the DNA is TGTGCCAGCAGTGCCCGGGACAGGGGCACAGATACGCAGTATTTT. It yields the protein CASSARDRGTDTQYF.

This rearrangement joins TRBV5-1 to TRBJ2-3; D uncertain. Germline CDR1 is SGHRS and CDR2 is YFSETQ. CDR3 size: 17 residues. With 4 bases removed from V and 1 base from J, the gap between germline ends came to 19 bases. The CDR3 DNA reads TGCGCCAGCAGCACCCTGGGTAGTAGGTCGGGCACAGATACGCAGTATTTT. Its protein is CASSTLGSRSGTDTQYF. Full variable domain (missing parts from reference TRBV5-1 and TRBJ2-3): KAGVTQTPRYLIKTRGQQVTLSCSPISGHRSVSWYQQTPGQGLQFLFEYFSETQRNKGNFPGRFSGRQFSNSRSEMNVSTLELGDSALYLCASSTLGSRSGTDTQYFGPGTRLTVL.

The V call is TRBV19, the J call TRBJ2-2; D might be TRBD2 (6 bases). The V gene's germline CDR1 is LNHDA and CDR2 SQIVND (reference sequence). Trimming took 5 bases from V and 2 from J, leaving 9 bases between them. The CDR3 loop spans 14 amino acids. The CDR3 coding sequence is TGTGCCAGTAGTTTCGGGGGAAACACCGGGGAGCTGTTTTTT. Amino acid sequence: CASSFGGNTGELFF.

The V call is TRBV27, the J call TRBJ1-2; 7 bases map to TRBD1. The CDR3 totals 15 residues. Trimming cost V 4 bases and J 2 bases; bases outside gene matches: 7. From germline, CDR1 is MNHEY and CDR2 SMNVEV (reference sequence). The CDR3 DNA reads TGTGCCAGCAGTTCCCCTAAACAGGGGAACTATGGCTACACCTTC. Translation: CASSSPKQGNYGYTF.

This clone has a single count. This sequence joins TRBV14 and TRBJ1-6; TRBD1 agrees at 7 bases. Germline assignment: CDR1 SGHDN and CDR2 FVKESK. V shed 3 bases and J 7 bases; nucleotides not matched to a gene: 9. The CDR3 sequence is 16 residues long. In DNA, the CDR3 is TGTGCCAGCAGCCATTCGACAGGGCCCGGGAATTCACCCCTCCACTTT. This gives the protein CASSHSTGPGNSPLHF. The full variable domain, with the rest looked up from reference TRBV14 and TRBJ1-6, is EAGVTQFPSHSVIEKGQTVTLRCDPISGHDNLYWYRRVMGKEIKFLLHFVKESKQDESGMPNNRFLAERTGGTYSTLKVQPAELEDSGVYFCASSHSTGPGNSPLHFGNGTRLTVT.

The chain couples TRBV5-4 to TRBJ2-7; tentative D call: TRBD1 (6 bases). The V gene's germline CDR1 is SGHNT and CDR2 YYREEE (reference sequence). The CDR3 consists of 13 residues. Trimming took off 0 bases at V and 5 bases at J, with 9 bases between the two ends. CDR3 sequence (DNA): TGTGCCAGCAGCTTGGTGGCAGGGGACGAGCAGTACTTC. This codes for CASSLVAGDEQYF. The entire variable domain, with the rest obtained from reference TRBV5-4 and TRBJ2-7, is as follows: ETGVTQSPTHLIKTRGQQVTLRCSSQSGHNTVSWYQQALGQGPQFIFQYYREEENGRGNFPPRFSGLQFPNYSSELNVNALELDDSALYLCASSLVAGDEQYFGPGTRLTVT.

V gene TRBV6-5 combines with J gene TRBJ1-1; 8 nucleotides line up with TRBD1. Trimming removed 0 bases from V and 12 bases from J; junction bases left unmatched: 9. The CDR3 runs to 14 residues. The V gene's germline CDR1 is MNHEY and CDR2 SVGAGI. The CDR3 sequence is CASSYSDSQGATFF. The CDR3 DNA is TGTGCCAGCAGTTACTCGGATAGCCAGGGGGCAACTTTCTTT.

The chain joins TRBV7-9 to TRBJ1-3; D is unclear. The CDR3 is 13 residues long. V gave up 5 bases and J gave up 8 bases, with 13 bases separating them. Germline assignment: CDR1 SEHNR and CDR2 FQNEAQ (reference sequence). The CDR3: CASSAVLRDTIYF. The CDR3 DNA is TGTGCCAGCAGCGCCGTGTTGAGGGACACCATATATTTT.

There are a few counts of this clone. The genes are TRBV6-5 and TRBJ1-6, with TRBD1 matching 8 bases. Germline CDR1 and CDR2: MNHEY and SVGAGI. The CDR3 consists of 16 residues. V lost 3 bases and J lost 10; bases outside the gene matches: 11. CDR3 residues: CASSYDGQGYQSPLHF. The CDR3 nucleotides read TGTGCCAGCAGTTATGACGGACAGGGTTATCAATCACCCCTCCACTTT.

The CDR3 DNA sequence: TGTGCCAGCAGCTCCCTTGGGACTAGCGGCACAGATACGCAGTATTTT. Protein product: CASSSLGTSGTDTQYF. This chain uses TRBV11-1 with TRBJ2-3; 10 bases match TRBD2. Looked up from germline, CDR1 is SGHAT and CDR2 is FQDESV (reference sequence). V shed 4 bases and J 1 base; nucleotides not matched to a gene: 5. The CDR3 extends over 16 amino acids.

The CDR3 nucleotides are TGTGCCAGCAGCCAGGGAGGCGGCCAATACGAGCAGTACTTC. Its translation: CASSQGGGQYEQYF. V is TRBV7-3 and J is TRBJ2-7; perhaps TRBD2 as D (6 bases). V lost 5 bases to trimming and J lost 4 bases, with 15 bases between them. Germline V gene lookup returns CDR1 SGHTA and CDR2 FQGTGA. This CDR3 contains 14 residues.

Of note for this clone: Germline and junction disagree at one end, which may indicate a read error. The chain recombines TRBV7-7 with TRBJ2-1; D is ambiguous. Germline-derived CDR1 and CDR2 are SSHAT and FNYEAQ (reference sequence). The CDR3 is made up of 17 amino acids. The chain's CDR3 is CASSFSVMPGEDNEQFF. CDR3 coding DNA: TGTGCTAGCAGCTTCTCGGTTATGCCCGGCGAAGACAATGAGCAGTTCTTC.

The sample holds one count of this clone. V and J are TRBV12-5 and TRBJ1-4, with TRBD1 matching 10 bases. This CDR3 comprises 15 residues. Germline V gives CDR1 LGHNT, CDR2 FRNRAP. J lost 6 bases, V lost 1 base, and 2 bases had no gene match. The DNA for the CDR3 is TGTGCTAGTGGTTTGGGGGACAGGGGCGATGAAAAACTGTTTTTT. This sequence encodes CASGLGDRGDEKLFF.

CDR3 residues: CASSVTGDPGGYEQYF. The CDR3 DNA reads as TGCGCCAGCAGCGTAACAGGGGACCCTGGGGGCTACGAGCAGTACTTC. The chain employs TRBV5-1 and TRBJ2-7; TRBD1 agrees at 7 bases. This CDR3 comprises 16 residues. CDR1 and CDR2 from the germline V gene are SGHRS and YFSETQ. V shed 4 bases, J shed 3 bases, and the junction held 13 bases outside the gene matches.

The chain recombines TRBV2 with TRBJ2-1; D is ambiguous. The CDR3 runs to 12 residues. V was trimmed by 3 bases and J by 4 bases, leaving 4 bases between them. Germline CDR1 reads SNHLY; CDR2 reads FYNNEI. CDR3 protein: CASSDYYNEQFF. CDR3 bases: TGTGCCAGCAGTGACTATTACAATGAGCAGTTCTTC.

The table lists this clone with a few counts. This chain links TRBV5-1 with TRBJ1-1, with D unclear. Germline CDR1 SGHRS, CDR2 YFSETQ. The CDR3 extends over 13 amino acids. V lost 4 bases and J lost 1, with 8 bases in between. CDR3 protein: CASSVVENTEAFF. The CDR3 DNA is TGCGCCAGCAGCGTTGTAGAGAACACTGAAGCTTTCTTT.

The V and J genes are TRBV4-2 and TRBJ1-2; no clear D. Germline loops: CDR1 LGHNA, CDR2 YNFKEQ. Trimming removed 1 base at V and 3 bases at J, with 12 bases between. The CDR3 has 15 amino acids. CDR3 sequence (DNA): TGTGCCAGCAGCCAAGGACCAGGTCAGGACTATGGCTACACCTTC. Translating it yields CASSQGPGQDYGYTF.

The chain recombines TRBV10-1 with TRBJ1-4, with D possibly TRBD1 on 5 matching bases. V dropped 8 bases and J dropped 6 bases, with 16 bases sitting between them. CDR1 and CDR2 from the germline V gene are WNHNN and SYGVQD (reference sequence). The CDR3 length is 14 residues. This CDR3 reads CASSPGRGDEKLFF. Written as DNA, the CDR3 is TGCGCCAGCTCCCCGGGGAGAGGGGATGAAAAACTGTTTTTT.

V usage is TRBV6-1 and J usage is TRBJ1-4; 9 nucleotides agree with TRBD1. Germline V lookup: CDR1 MNHNS, CDR2 SASEGT. Trimming removed 1 base from V and 5 bases from J; junction bases left unmatched: 11. This CDR3 is 18 amino acids long. This CDR3 reads CASSEEEKGQGLNEKLFF. In nucleotides, the CDR3 is TGTGCCAGCAGTGAAGAAGAGAAGGGACAGGGACTGAATGAAAAACTGTTTTTT.

The CDR3 sequence: CASSEGYTGQETQYF. CDR3 nucleotide sequence: TGTGCCAGCAGTGAAGGGTATACAGGGCAAGAGACCCAGTACTTC. V is TRBV6-1 and J is TRBJ2-5, with D possibly matching TRBD1 (6 bases). Germline assignment: CDR1 MNHNS and CDR2 SASEGT. V was shortened by 1 base and J by 2 bases, with 11 bases between the two germline ends. The CDR3 length is 15 residues.

This clone occurred once. J is TRBJ2-5 and V is TRBV27; 8 bases line up with TRBD2. This CDR3 is built from 15 residues. Germline V CDR1 and CDR2: MNHEY, SMNVEV (reference sequence). The V gene end was trimmed by 3 bases and the J gene end by 1 base; junction bases not matched to a gene: 4. The CDR3 bases are TGTGCCAGCAGTTTCGCGGGGGGCTTCCAAGAGACCCAGTACTTC. This codes for CASSFAGGFQETQYF.

The V and J genes are TRBV5-6 and TRBJ2-7, with D unclear. This CDR3 is 14 amino acids long. Trimming pared 0 bases from V and 2 bases from J, leaving 9 bases between. Germline values: CDR1 SGHDT, CDR2 YYEEEE. Written as DNA, the CDR3 is TGTGCCAGCAGCTTGGTGGGCGGTACCTACGAGCAGTACTTC. This translates into CASSLVGGTYEQYF.

The CDR3 sequence is CASSLGRGGLGNEQFF. The CDR3 DNA reads as TGTGCCAGCAGCTTAGGCCGGGGGGGCCTGGGAAATGAGCAGTTCTTC. The chain carries TRBV7-2 and TRBJ2-1; 8 bases match TRBD2. In germline, CDR1 is SGHTA, CDR2 FQGNSA. The CDR3 contains 16 residues. V was clipped by 1 base and J by 7 bases; unmatched bases: 9.

The chain has TRBV6-4 and TRBJ2-1, with TRBD1 matching 7 bases. This CDR3 has 14 amino acids. Germline V CDR1 and CDR2: MRHNA, SNTAGT. J was trimmed by 7 bases and V by 10 bases; bases with no gene match: 13. The CDR3 reads CAITGQTPRNEQFF. CDR3 DNA sequence: TGTGCCATCACGGGACAGACCCCAAGGAATGAGCAGTTCTTC.